This is a list of T cell receptor beta chains from one sample in a study of OX40 agonist ivuxolimab in advanced cancers. Only in-frame clones appear in the TCRdb table, and some are missing; sequencing was by immunoSEQ multiplex PCR. The sample contains around 38,000 clones, 75% to 90% of which appear only once. The sequencing used CD4+ or CD8+ T cells sorted from blood, collected in a trial of the OX40 agonist ivuxolimab. Source of these receptors: an adult with an advanced solid tumor such as melanoma, head and neck, liver or kidney cancer. CDR3s include the opening cysteine and the closing phenylalanine or tryptophan. Fields, in order: V gene, D gene, CDR3 length, clone size, J gene, CDR3 protein, CDR3 DNA. D genes are given only for firm matches. Size tells how often a clone was seen (once, few, many) or the class of an expanded clone, and some rows leave it out.

v_gene: TRBV7-9; d_gene: .; len: 13; abundance: .; j_gene: TRBJ2-7; CDR3aa: CASSLDNNYEQYF; CDR3nt: TGTGCCAGCAGCTTAGATAACAACTACGAGCAGTACTTC
v_gene: TRBV7-8; d_gene: .; len: 13; abundance: .; j_gene: TRBJ1-5; CDR3aa: CASSFRGNQPQHF; CDR3nt: TGTGCCAGCAGCTTCCGGGGCAATCAGCCCCAGCATTTT
v_gene: TRBV20-1; d_gene: .; len: 11; abundance: once; j_gene: TRBJ2-3; CDR3aa: CSAREDLPQYF; CDR3nt: TGCAGTGCTAGAGAGGACTTGCCGCAGTATTTT
v_gene: TRBV7-9; d_gene: TRBD1; len: 13; abundance: .; j_gene: TRBJ2-2; CDR3aa: CASSSDRAGELFF; CDR3nt: TGTGCCAGCAGCAGTGACAGGGCCGGGGAGCTGTTTTTT
v_gene: TRBV7-9; d_gene: TRBD1; len: 13; abundance: .; j_gene: TRBJ1-2; CDR3aa: CASSTDRAHGYTF; CDR3nt: TGTGCCAGCAGCACGGACAGGGCTCATGGCTACACCTTC
v_gene: TRBV5-8; d_gene: .; len: 14; abundance: .; j_gene: TRBJ1-2; CDR3aa: CASSLIQGHNGYTF; CDR3nt: TGTGCCAGCAGCTTGATCCAGGGCCACAATGGCTACACCTTC
v_gene: TRBV29-1; d_gene: TRBD1; len: 14; abundance: .; j_gene: TRBJ2-5; CDR3aa: CSALSQGAVETQYF; CDR3nt: TGCAGCGCTCTTTCCCAGGGGGCTGTAGAGACCCAGTACTTC
v_gene: TRBV27; d_gene: .; len: 14; abundance: .; j_gene: TRBJ2-1; CDR3aa: CASSLSSAYNEQFF; CDR3nt: TGTGCCAGCAGTTTGAGTAGCGCTTACAATGAGCAGTTCTTC
v_gene: TRBV9; d_gene: .; len: 14; abundance: .; j_gene: TRBJ2-2; CDR3aa: CASSVDSSTGELFF; CDR3nt: TGTGCCAGCAGCGTAGACAGTTCCACCGGGGAGCTGTTTTTT
v_gene: TRBV2; d_gene: TRBD2; len: 16; abundance: .; j_gene: TRBJ2-1; CDR3aa: CASSAFSSGRGNEQFF; CDR3nt: TGTGCCAGCAGTGCCTTTTCTAGCGGGAGGGGCAATGAGCAGTTCTTC
v_gene: TRBV30; d_gene: .; len: 13; abundance: .; j_gene: TRBJ2-1; CDR3aa: CAWSERSYNEQFF; CDR3nt: TGTGCCTGGTCAGAAAGATCCTACAATGAGCAGTTCTTC
v_gene: TRBV6-5; d_gene: TRBD2; len: 15; abundance: .; j_gene: TRBJ2-3; CDR3aa: CASSHVAGSTDTQYF; CDR3nt: TGTGCCAGCAGTCACGTAGCGGGAAGCACAGATACGCAGTATTTT
v_gene: TRBV30; d_gene: .; len: 13; abundance: .; j_gene: TRBJ2-7; CDR3aa: CAWTGAISYEQYF; CDR3nt: TGTGCCTGGACAGGGGCTATCTCCTACGAGCAGTACTTC
v_gene: TRBV29-1; d_gene: .; len: 13; abundance: .; j_gene: TRBJ1-1; CDR3aa: CSVETGMNTEAFF; CDR3nt: TGCAGCGTCGAAACAGGGATGAACACTGAAGCTTTCTTT
v_gene: TRBV2; d_gene: .; len: 13; abundance: .; j_gene: TRBJ2-3; CDR3aa: CASWDSRRDTQYF; CDR3nt: TGTGCCAGCTGGGACTCCCGTAGGGATACGCAGTATTTT